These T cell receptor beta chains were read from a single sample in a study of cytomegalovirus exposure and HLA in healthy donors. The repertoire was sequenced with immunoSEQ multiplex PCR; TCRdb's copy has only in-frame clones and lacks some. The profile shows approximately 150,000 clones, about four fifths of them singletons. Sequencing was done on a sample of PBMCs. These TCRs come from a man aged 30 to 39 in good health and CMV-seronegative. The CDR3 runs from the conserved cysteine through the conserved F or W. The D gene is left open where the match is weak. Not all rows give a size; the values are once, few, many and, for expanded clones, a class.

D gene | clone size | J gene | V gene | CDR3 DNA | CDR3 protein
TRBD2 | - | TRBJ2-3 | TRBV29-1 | TGCAGCGCGAAGGGACTAAGATTGGATACGCAGTATTTT | CSAKGLRLDTQYF
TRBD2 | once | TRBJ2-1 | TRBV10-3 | TGTGCCATCAGTGAAAGGGCTAGCGGGAGCTCCTACAATGAGCAGTTCTTC | CAISERASGSSYNEQFF
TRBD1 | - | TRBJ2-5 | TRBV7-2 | TGTGCCAGCAGCTTAGTTGCAGGGGGAGAGACCCAGTACTTC | CASSLVAGGETQYF
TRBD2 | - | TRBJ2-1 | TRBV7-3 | TGTGCCAGCAGCCCACTAGCGGGAGTAAACAATGAGCAGTTCTTC | CASSPLAGVNNEQFF
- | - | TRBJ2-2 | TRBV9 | TGTGCCAGCAGCGTAGGGCGGATCGGGGAGCTGTTTTTT | CASSVGRIGELFF
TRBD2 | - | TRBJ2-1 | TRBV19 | TGTGCCAGTAGTAAGACTAGCGGGATAATCTACAATGAGCAGTTCTTC | CASSKTSGIIYNEQFF
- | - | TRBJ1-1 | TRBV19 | TGTGGTAAAGAAAGCGCCGAAGCTTTCTTT | CGKESAEAFF
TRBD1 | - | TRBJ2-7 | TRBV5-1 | TGCGCCAGCAGCTTGGGGGGACAGGGCCCTACGGAGCAGTACTTC | CASSLGGQGPTEQYF
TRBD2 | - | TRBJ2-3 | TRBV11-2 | TGTGCCAGCAGCGTATGGCGGGGGGGCGAAGGAGATACGCAGTATTTT | CASSVWRGGEGDTQYF
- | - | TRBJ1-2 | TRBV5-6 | TGTGCCAGCAGCTTGGCCGATCGAGTCTACTATGGCTACACCTTC | CASSLADRVYYGYTF
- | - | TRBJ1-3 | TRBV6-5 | TGTGCCAGCCAAGTGACAGATGGAAACACCATATATTTT | CASQVTDGNTIYF
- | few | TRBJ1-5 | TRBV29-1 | TGCAGCGTTGGGCAGGATCAGCCCCAGCATTTT | CSVGQDQPQHF
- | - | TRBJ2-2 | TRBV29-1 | TGCAGCGTCGCCAGCCCTAGTAGCGGGGAGCTGTTTTTT | CSVASPSSGELFF
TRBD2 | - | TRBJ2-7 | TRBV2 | TGTGCCAGCAGTGCTTCGGCTAGCGGGTACACATCTGTTCCCGAGCAGTACTTC | CASSASASGYTSVPEQYF
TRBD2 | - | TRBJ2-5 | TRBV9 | TGTGCCAGCAGCGTTGACACCGCGGGGGGAAGTCTCGAGACCCAGTACTTC | CASSVDTAGGSLETQYF
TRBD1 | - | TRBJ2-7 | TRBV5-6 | TGTGCCAGCAGCTTAGGGGGACAGGGGGCCCACGAGCAGTACTTC | CASSLGGQGAHEQYF
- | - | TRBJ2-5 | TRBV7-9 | TGTGCCAGCAGCTTAAAGGGGATATTTGGGGTAGCCCAGTACTTC | CASSLKGIFGVAQYF
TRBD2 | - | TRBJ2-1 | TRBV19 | TGTGCCAGTAGTCAAACCGTCCTGGCTAGCGGGAGAGGTGAGCAGTTCTTC | CASSQTVLASGRGEQFF
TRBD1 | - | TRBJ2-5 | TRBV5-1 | TGCGCCAGCAGCTCGACCGGGACAGGGGCCCAAGAGACCCAGTACTTC | CASSSTGTGAQETQYF
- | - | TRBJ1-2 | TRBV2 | TGTGCCAGCAGTTTCCTTTATGGCTACACCTTC | CASSFLYGYTF
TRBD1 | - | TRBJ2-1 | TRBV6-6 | TGTGCCAGTCAGCCGGGACAGGATTACAATGAGCAGTTCTTC | CASQPGQDYNEQFF
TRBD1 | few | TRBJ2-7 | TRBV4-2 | TGTGCCAGCAGCCAAGATAGGCAGGGGGTCTACGAGCAGTACTTC | CASSQDRQGVYEQYF
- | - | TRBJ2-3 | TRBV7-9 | TGTGCCAGCAGCTTCTCCGGGTCTATCGATACGCAGTATTTT | CASSFSGSIDTQYF
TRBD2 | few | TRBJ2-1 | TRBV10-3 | TGTGCCATCAGCGGTCCGGCGGCTAGCGGGAGGGGTGAGCAGTTCTTC | CAISGPAASGRGEQFF
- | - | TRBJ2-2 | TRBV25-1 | TGTGCCAGCAGTGGGTGGACAGAGAACACCGGGGAGCTGTTTTTT | CASSGWTENTGELFF
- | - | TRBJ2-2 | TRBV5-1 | TGCGCCAGCAGCAACCCTCCAGGTACCGGGGAGCTGTTTTTT | CASSNPPGTGELFF
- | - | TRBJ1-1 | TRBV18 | TGTGCCAGCTCCCTTGACAGGCTTCTGGGAGCTTTCTTT | CASSLDRLLGAFF
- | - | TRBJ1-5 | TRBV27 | TGTGCCAGCAGTTTATTAAGGGGGGGCCCGGGCCAGCCCCAGCATTTT | CASSLLRGGPGQPQHF